This T cell receptor beta chain was found in a study of OX40 agonist ivuxolimab in advanced cancers. From germline, CDR1 is ENHRY and CDR2 SYGVKD. The CDR3 is made up of 10 amino acids. With 7 bases removed from V and 5 bases from J, the gap between germline ends came to 3 bases. The data were produced by immunoSEQ multiplex PCR, yet TCRdb's version contains in-frame clones alone and is incomplete. The data show 40,000 to 60,000 clones, over 60% seen once. This clone was counted between two and nine times. What it binds is not known. General observations from the study: On average, CD8+ T cells had more expanded clones than CD4+.

The sample consisted of CD4+ or CD8+ T cells sorted from blood, taken in a trial of the OX40 agonist ivuxolimab. The chain has TRBV10-3 and TRBJ1-5; no firm D call. This receptor was identified in an adult with an advanced solid tumor such as melanoma, head and neck, liver or kidney cancer. The CDR3 sequence is CAINDQPQHF. Here the CDR3 DNA reads TGTGCCATCAACGATCAGCCCCAGCATTTT.